The source of this T cell receptor beta chain is a study of cytomegalovirus exposure and HLA in healthy donors. Both 60 Vbeta primers and 13 Jbeta primers went into the PCR. Repertoires were generated with immunoSEQ multiplex PCR, while TCRdb's copy carries only in-frame clones and drops some. The table shows about 150,000 clones, with 70% to 80% occurring only once. The sequenced sample was PBMCs. This sequence was found in a man under 40 in good health and CMV-seronegative.

CDR3 loop: CASRLDSNQPQHF. CDR3 sequence (DNA): TGTGCCAGCAGATTAGATAGCAATCAGCCCCAGCATTTT. The chain has TRBV6-1 and TRBJ1-5; D remains unclear. Germline assignment: CDR1 MNHNS and CDR2 SASEGT. The CDR3 is 13 amino acids. The germline V and J ends were trimmed by 6 bases and 0 bases, with 6 bases remaining between them.